This TCR beta chain appears in the sequencing data of a study of cytomegalovirus exposure and HLA in healthy donors. The wider study: Unique TCR beta sequences numbering fewer than 130 million came from around 180 million T cells in an earlier analysis.

PCR was performed using 60 Vbeta and 13 Jbeta primers. Data came from immunoSEQ multiplex PCR; TCRdb stores just in-frame clones and leaves some out. The sample holds about 160,000 clones. Turning to this clone: Its antigen is not known.

Findings and caveats of the study: By a later analysis, the bulk of CMV-associated TCR beta chains appeared HLA-restricted. Earlier analysis yielded a pattern in which most TCR beta V segments were productive about 90% or about 30% of the time.

CDR3 length: 17 residues. Germline lookup yields CDR1 MNHNS and CDR2 SASEGT. V lost 2 bases, J lost 3 bases, and 9 bases stayed unmatched. The sequencing input was PBMCs. The source of this sequence is a man aged 30-40 years in good health and CMV-seronegative. The rearrangement uses TRBV6-1 and TRBJ1-1, with 10 bases identical to TRBD1. The CDR3 DNA follows: TGTGCCAGCAGTGAAACATTGGGGGACAGGGGAGACACTGAAGCTTTCTTT. Translating it yields CASSETLGDRGDTEAFF.